The clone carrying this T cell receptor (beta chain) was detected only a few times. What it binds is not known. Researchers ran the PCR with 60 Vbeta and 13 Jbeta primers. Sequenced by immunoSEQ multiplex PCR; TCRdb stores in-frame clones only, minus some. The table has approximately 150,000 clones, more than 60% seen once; the top ten hold roughly 1.4%. The sample originates from a study of cytomegalovirus exposure and HLA in healthy donors. On the study more broadly: Unique TCRs from HLA-typed donors, 65 million to 85 million of them, were held in an early data release. Findings and caveats of the study: Later analysis indicated greater clonal expansion among HLA-associated TCR beta chains than among equally common other chains. Compared with the approximately 700-donor mean, an Asian-associated ancestry cluster reportedly had fewer N-insertions, according to a later analysis.

The trim removed 7 bases at V and 2 bases at J, leaving 3 bases unmatched. Looked up from germline, CDR1 is MNHEY and CDR2 is SMNVEV (reference sequence). The CDR3 has 13 amino acids. Sequenced material: PBMCs. This receptor was obtained from a woman in her 30s in good health and CMV-seropositive. The chain joins TRBV27 to TRBJ2-3, with 7 bases fitting TRBD1. CDR3 coding DNA: TGTGCCAGCATGGGACAGAACACAGATACGCAGTATTTT. It translates to CASMGQNTDTQYF.